This T cell receptor beta chain was observed in a study of response to subunit inactivated influenza vaccine. TCRdb called the RT-PCR reads again in MiXCR, with one record for every CDR3 protein. The data show some 550,000 distinct CDR3 sequences, with 20% to 25% seen just once and 2.5% to 3% held by the top ten. V was clipped by 0 bases and J by 6 bases, with 14 bases between them. CDR1 is SGDLS, CDR2 YYNGEE, per germline. This CDR3 is 15 amino acids long. These data are also associated with another study on T cells expressing NK-cell markers. According to that study: Libraries used 5'RACE template switching adding universal primer site and UMIs. Dominant NKG2C+ clonotype frequencies of roughly 1.0-7.0% of CD8+ T cells were measured in six or seven donors. Uncertainty persisted over the HCMV specificity of expanded NKG2C+ T cell clones.

The source of this sequence is a man aged 50 or older who received an inactivated influenza vaccine. Source: CD4+ T cells sorted from PBMCs, taken 12 days after vaccination. The chain joins TRBV9 to TRBJ2-3, with a possible D match to TRBD2 (6 bases). The CDR3 spells CASSVVSGRGDTQYF. CDR3 nucleotide sequence: TGTGCCAGCAGCGTAGTCAGCGGCCGGGGGGATACGCAGTATTTT.